This TCR beta chain was obtained from a study of T cell responses to AZD1222 COVID-19 vaccine (dated by TCRdb to the early 2020s). Describing the broader study: TCR sequencing covered more than 230 trial participants: 200 to 210 given two doses of AZD1222 and around 25 given two doses of MenACWY control vaccine. Trial participants were enrolled by age into subgroups of 18-55, 56-69 and 70-plus years, and about 150, 27 and 61 TCR-sequenced participants, respectively, were included in these subgroups.

Overall study results and their limits: Most participants were white British and females outnumbered males, and the authors suggested that clonal diversity may have been underestimated. Reportedly, almost half of the unique spike-specific TCRs recognized epitopes lying outside the regions that are mutated in the B.1.351 and B.1.1.7 variants. The 56-69-year group was small, and its depth increase did not reach significance, likely because of low power. The vaccine-associated CD4 TCRs covered the entire spike protein, and the dominant responses fell in regions 160-218 and 743-854. Spike-specific TCR breadth and depth rose significantly after two AZD1222 doses compared with day 0 and with MenACWY recipients. Only six AZD1222 recipients were SARS-CoV-2 seropositive at baseline, limiting conclusions about previously exposed vaccinees. No day 14 peak-response samples were available, so repertoires were characterized only after the peak T cell response.

Reading from cysteine to phenylalanine, the CDR3 counts 16 amino acids. Only CDR3 DNA is held: 48 bases, read in frame from base 1. The germline V gene supplies CDR1 SGDLS and CDR2 YYNGEE. Compared with germline, V lacks 3 bases and J lacks 3 bases; bases without a gene match: 4. As regards this clone: Its antigen is still unknown. Base qualities are not at hand, and no much larger clone is one base apart.

The time point label, as the study defines it: about 28 days (+/-7) after the second vaccine dose. AZD1222 recipients with second doses at about 4 weeks or about 12 weeks were pooled, because spike-specific TCR depth and breadth did not differ between schedules. Vaccinee samples came from UK trials COV001 and COV002, including a single-blind randomized controlled phase 2/3 trial of AZD1222 (ChAdOx1 nCoV-19) in healthy adults. For TCRbeta chain sequencing, PBMC samples from trial participants were taken at day 0 and at day 28 after the second dose. The CDR3 regions of human TCRbeta chains were subjected to immunosequencing. As for the original processing: TCRs in the repertoires were compared against a reference library of SARS-CoV-2-specific TCRs that had been generated with the MIRA antigen-specificity platform. Breadth meant the fraction of unique TCRs that were SARS-CoV-2-associated, whereas depth meant the fraction of total T cells that were SARS-CoV-2-associated. Each spike-specific TCR was assigned to its reactive spike region and to a CD4 or CD8 class using the MIRA data. Log10-transformed breadth and depth values were compared by one-way ANOVA with Sidak's multiple comparisons tests. The table comes from immuneACCESS by way of TCRdb, which keeps in-frame sequences with V and J called. Part of the clones is missing from these tables; in studies checked, under half for an unresolved V gene and the rest for unknown reasons. The V and J calls and clone size come from that table; D and trimming were worked out from the DNA. The sample yields about 140,000 clones; roughly 88% were counted once. Clones ranked in the top ten supply approximately 6.2% of the sample.

Specimen: peripheral blood, collected 28 days after the second AZD1222 dose. This clonotype was obtained from an adult who received the AZD1222 COVID-19 vaccine. The V and J segments used are TRBV9 and TRBJ1-5; 12 nucleotides in the junction match TRBD1. Read as DNA, the sequence is TGTGCCAGCAGCGCCGGGACAGGGGGCTCCAATCAGCCCCAGCATTTT. This sequence encodes CASSAGTGGSNQPQHF.